A selection of T cell receptor beta chains follows, all from one sample in a study of T cell responses to AZD1222 COVID-19 vaccine. This table comes from immunoSEQ multiplex PCR, and its TCRdb copy is limited to in-frame clones, with some not included. The sample yields some 95,000 clones, about 90% seen once. The sample consisted of peripheral blood, taken on day 0 of MenACWY control vaccination. The receptors shown here come from an adult in good health. Both conserved end residues are part of each CDR3. D genes are given only for firm matches. Size tells how often a clone was seen (once, few, many) or the class of an expanded clone, and some rows leave it out.

CDR3aa: CASSGDRENTGELFF
CDR3nt: TGCGCCAGCAGTGGGGACCGGGAGAACACCGGGGAGCTGTTTTTT
abundance: NA
v_gene: TRBV10-2
d_gene: NA
j_gene: TRBJ2-2

CDR3aa: CSATDSGGQETQYF
CDR3nt: TGCAGTGCTACTGATAGCGGGGGCCAAGAGACCCAGTACTTC
abundance: NA
v_gene: TRBV20-1
d_gene: TRBD2
j_gene: TRBJ2-5

CDR3aa: CASSPLAETYNEQFF
CDR3nt: TGTGCCAGCAGCCCGCTAGCGGAAACCTACAATGAGCAGTTCTTC
abundance: NA
v_gene: TRBV3-1/TRBV3-2
d_gene: TRBD2
j_gene: TRBJ2-1

CDR3aa: CASSLGSVNLETQYF
CDR3nt: TGTGCCAGCAGCTTAGGATCTGTAAATCTGGAGACCCAGTACTTC
abundance: once
v_gene: TRBV11-3
d_gene: NA
j_gene: TRBJ2-5

CDR3aa: CATLREVVNSPLHF
CDR3nt: TGTGCCACCCTGAGGGAGGTGGTTAATTCACCCCTCCACTTT
abundance: few
v_gene: TRBV2
d_gene: NA
j_gene: TRBJ1-6

CDR3aa: CASSQGPGAYNSPLHF
CDR3nt: TGTGCCAGCAGTCAGGGCCCAGGCGCCTATAATTCACCCCTCCACTTT
abundance: once
v_gene: TRBV7-6
d_gene: NA
j_gene: TRBJ1-6

CDR3aa: CASSLSSYNEQFF
CDR3nt: TGTGCCAGCAGCTTAAGCTCCTACAATGAGCAGTTCTTC
abundance: NA
v_gene: TRBV7-3
d_gene: NA
j_gene: TRBJ2-1

CDR3aa: CASSTDRGSATGEQFF
CDR3nt: TGTGCCAGTAGTACCGACAGGGGGAGTGCCACCGGCGAGCAGTTCTTC
abundance: NA
v_gene: TRBV19
d_gene: TRBD1
j_gene: TRBJ2-1

CDR3aa: CASSLVGLVGDEQFF
CDR3nt: TGTGCCAGCAGCTTGGTGGGACTAGTTGGGGATGAGCAGTTCTTC
abundance: few
v_gene: TRBV11-2
d_gene: TRBD2
j_gene: TRBJ2-1

CDR3aa: CASSYRVIGQETQYF
CDR3nt: TGTGCCAGCAGCTACAGGGTTATCGGCCAAGAGACCCAGTACTTC
abundance: NA
v_gene: TRBV5-5
d_gene: NA
j_gene: TRBJ2-5

CDR3aa: CASRLGGAEETQYF
CDR3nt: TGCGCCAGCAGATTGGGGGGGGCGGAGGAGACCCAGTACTTC
abundance: NA
v_gene: TRBV5-1
d_gene: NA
j_gene: TRBJ2-5

CDR3aa: CASSQDLGQFHSSGANVLTF
CDR3nt: TGCGCCAGCAGCCAAGACCTCGGACAGTTTCATTCCTCTGGGGCCAACGTCCTGACTTTC
abundance: NA
v_gene: TRBV4-1
d_gene: NA
j_gene: TRBJ2-6